This passage covers 15 T cell receptor beta chains from one sample sequenced in a study of blood T cells in healthy people across ages. Together with a sample-barcoded 5' primer, a J-beta primer mix was included in a second PCR lasting about 7 to 11 cycles. Each CDR3 protein gets one entry after TCRdb re-called the 5' RACE reads with MiXCR. The data contain 1.4 million to 1.5 million distinct CDR3 sequences, 35% to 45% of them singletons. Material: blood. The source of these receptors is a young woman in good health.

The chain links TRBV4-1 to TRBJ2-7; D gene unclear. The germline CDR1 and CDR2 sequences are MGHRA and YSYEKL. The CDR3 is made up of 15 amino acids. The V and J ends lost 0 bases and 1 base respectively, with 10 bases between them. CDR3 protein: CASSQESQDSYEQYF. In DNA, the CDR3 is TGCGCCAGCAGCCAAGAGAGCCAGGATTCCTACGAGCAGTACTTC.

V gene TRBV5-1 combines with J gene TRBJ1-2; perhaps TRBD1 as D (5 bases). The V gene's germline CDR1 is SGHRS and CDR2 YFSETQ. V was clipped by 0 bases and J by 8 bases, with 29 bases between them. This CDR3 has 19 amino acids. CDR3 residues: CASSLGGSFTGTFVRGYTF. CDR3 nucleotide sequence: TGCGCCAGCAGCTTGGGGGGATCCTTCACCGGGACTTTTGTGCGGGGCTACACCTTC.

CDR3 protein: CSARDPGQGLKGNYGYTF. The DNA for the CDR3 is TGCAGTGCTAGAGACCCCGGACAGGGCTTAAAAGGGAACTATGGCTACACCTTC. This chain connects TRBV20-1 to TRBJ1-2; 8 bases are shared with TRBD1. CDR1 and CDR2 (germline): DFQATT, SNEGSKA (reference sequence). The CDR3 is 18 amino acids. J gave up 2 bases and V 0 bases, and 14 bases lay outside the gene matches.

This clonotype was seen only a few times. The chain has TRBV9 and TRBJ2-7; 8 nucleotides align to TRBD2. Unmatched junction bases numbered 6, after V lost 3 bases and J lost 1 base. Looked up from germline, CDR1 is SGDLS and CDR2 is YYNGEE. This CDR3 comprises 15 residues. CDR3 sequence reads: CASSELAGRSYEQYF. CDR3 sequence (DNA): TGTGCCAGCAGCGAATTAGCGGGGCGTTCCTACGAGCAGTACTTC.

The J gene is TRBJ2-7, the V gene TRBV9; D is unclear. This CDR3 spans 13 amino acids. The V end lost 2 bases, the J end lost 12 bases, and 18 bases lay between the germline ends. Germline CDR1 and CDR2: SGDLS and YYNGEE. In DNA, the CDR3 is TGTGCCAGCAGCGTGGCGCGGTTTCGGGTAGGGTACTTC. This codes for CASSVARFRVGYF. The full variable domain, completed using reference TRBV9 and TRBJ2-7, is DSGVTQTPKHLITATGQRVTLRCSPRSGDLSVYWYQQSLDQGLQFLIQYYNGEERAKGNILERFSAQQFPDLHSELNLSSLELGDSALYFCASSVARFRVGYFGPGTRLTVT.

V is TRBV29-1 and J is TRBJ1-2, with 8 positions matching TRBD1. Germline V gene sequence: CDR1 SQVTM, CDR2 ANQGSEA. The CDR3 runs 14 residues. The trim removed 4 bases at V and 8 bases at J, leaving 12 bases unmatched. This CDR3 is CSVGTGSSVLGYTF. The CDR3 nucleotides are TGCAGCGTTGGGACAGGGAGTTCTGTCTTAGGCTACACCTTC.

J is TRBJ2-1 and V is TRBV7-9; 7 bases map to TRBD2. The CDR3 covers 16 residues. V dropped 5 bases and J dropped 8; count of bases not matched to a gene: 15. Germline CDR1 is SEHNR and CDR2 is FQNEAQ (reference sequence). The CDR3 region is CASSIFRREIQYEQFF. The CDR3 region has the DNA TGTGCCAGCAGCATCTTTCGGCGGGAGATCCAATATGAGCAGTTCTTC. Drawing the rest from reference TRBV7-9 and TRBJ2-1, the complete variable domain is DTGVSQNPRHKITKRGQNVTFRCDPISEHNRLYWYRQTLGQGPEFLTYFQNEAQLEKSRLLSDRFSAERPKGSFSTLEIQRTEQGDSAMYLCASSIFRREIQYEQFFGPGTRLTVL.

The CDR3 DNA sequence: TGTGCCAGCTCACCAACTAGCGGGAGGGCAGATACGCAGTATTTT. It is translated as CASSPTSGRADTQYF. The V gene is TRBV18, the J gene TRBJ2-3; 13 bases are shared with TRBD2. This CDR3 contains 15 residues. V gave up 2 bases and J gave up 4 bases; unmatched junction bases: 0. Looked up from germline, CDR1 is KGHSH and CDR2 is LQKENI. The whole variable domain, remainder taken from reference TRBV18 and TRBJ2-3, is NAGVMQNPRHLVRRRGQEARLRCSPMKGHSHVYWYRQLPEEGLKFMVYLQKENIIDESGMPKERFSAEFPKEGPSILRIQQVVRGDSAAYFCASSPTSGRADTQYFGPGTRLTVL.

V gene TRBV13 combines with J gene TRBJ2-5; D perhaps matches TRBD2 (7 bases). The CDR3 runs 16 residues. CDR1 and CDR2 (germline): PRHDT, FYEKMQ (reference sequence). Trimming took 4 bases from V and 3 from J, leaving 18 bases between them. CDR3 sequence reads: CASSYNQGRDKETQYF. In nucleotides, the CDR3 is TGTGCCAGCAGCTACAATCAGGGGAGGGATAAAGAGACCCAGTACTTC.

This sequence joins TRBV5-1 and TRBJ2-7; the D is unclear. CDR3 length: 16 amino acids. The germline CDR1 and CDR2 sequences are SGHRS and YFSETQ. The germline V and J ends were trimmed by 2 bases and 3 bases, with 18 bases remaining between them. The CDR3 bases are TGCGCCAGCAGCTTCGGCACCCGGGCCTCCTACTACGAGCAGTACTTC. Translation gives CASSFGTRASYYEQYF.

This clonotype was counted a few times. The rearrangement uses TRBV5-1 and TRBJ2-1, with 9 nucleotides matching TRBD2. Per germline, CDR1 SGHRS and CDR2 YFSETQ. The V and J ends lost 3 bases and 7 bases, in that order; junction bases with no gene match: 11. This CDR3 region has 16 residues. The CDR3 DNA follows: TGCGCCAGCAGCTCGCAGCCCGTAGCGGGAGATAATGAGCAGTTCTTC. Its protein product is CASSSQPVAGDNEQFF.

The chain joins TRBV24-1 to TRBJ2-1, with D possibly called TRBD1 or TRBD2 (6 bases each). Germline CDR1 KGHDR, CDR2 SFDVKD. The V end lost 0 bases, the J end lost 2 bases, and 10 bases lay between the germline ends. CDR3 size: 16 residues. CDR3 sequence (DNA): TGTGCCACCAGTGATTTGCCGGGGGCCACCTACAATGAGCAGTTCTTC. This codes for CATSDLPGATYNEQFF.

J is TRBJ2-5 and V is TRBV7-2, with D hard to call. In germline, CDR1 is SGHTA, CDR2 FQGNSA. With 1 base removed from V and 11 bases from J, the gap between germline ends came to 14 bases. This CDR3 region has 13 residues. CDR3 nucleotides: TGTGCCAGCAGCTTAGAAGATTTCGCTGAGCAGTACTTC. This translates into CASSLEDFAEQYF. Combining the CDR3 with reference TRBV7-2 and TRBJ2-5 gives the whole variable domain GAGVSQSPSNKVTEKGKDVELRCDPISGHTALYWYRQSLGQGLEFLIYFQGNSAPDKSGLPSDRFSAERTGGSVSTLTIQRTQQEDSAVYLCASSLEDFAEQYFGPGTRLLVL.

The chain uses TRBV29-1 and TRBJ2-2; D remains unclear. Germline values: CDR1 SQVTM, CDR2 ANQGSEA. V was pared by 3 bases and J by 0 bases, with 11 bases between. The CDR3 spans 15 residues. CDR3 amino acids: CSVESRTANTGELFF. The CDR3 nucleotides read TGCAGCGTTGAGTCCCGGACGGCGAACACCGGGGAGCTGTTTTTT.

A note on this clonotype: The CDR3 end shows no conserved phenylalanine or tryptophan, and so a read error is likely. Because the CDR3's place on the DNA is in doubt, the DNA is left out and the CDR3 is given as listed by TCRdb. The J gene is TRBJ2-6, the V gene TRBV28; the table gives TRBD2 as D, unverified against the DNA. Germline CDR1 is MDHEN and CDR2 is SYDVKM. From its first to its last residue, the CDR3 has 15 amino acids. The CDR3 loop is CASTPGGPGANVMTV.